This TCR beta chain stems from a study of blood T cell repertoires in COVID-19. As for the study in general: The United States, Italy and Spain provided the acute and convalescent COVID-19 samples. PBMCs, B-cell-depleted T cells, or T cells provided the cDNA or gDNA that made up the material.

Original processing notes: Reference gene primers were amplified, and this amplification served to estimate nucleated cell counts. Here immunoSEQ multiplex PCR was the method, and the copy in TCRdb shows in-frame clones only, minus some. V and J calls and clone size are as listed in that table; D and trimming were resolved from the DNA. The sample records around 300,000 clones, around 88% being singletons. V lost 6 bases and J 3 bases, leaving 9 bases between the germline ends. Germline values: CDR1 MNHEY, CDR2 SVGAGI. CDR3 size: 12 residues. Input material: peripheral blood. The J gene is TRBJ2-7, the V gene TRBV6-5; perhaps TRBD1 as D (6 bases). The TCR originated in a woman aged 25 to 39 who had recovered from COVID-19. CDR3 bases: TGTGCCAGCAGGAGGGGGAGCTACGAGCAGTACTTC. It is translated as CASRRGSYEQYF.